In its sample, the clone carrying this T cell receptor beta chain was seen once. What it binds is not known. The assay was immunoSEQ multiplex PCR, and TCRdb's table has in-frame clones only and misses some. The data hold 75,000 to 95,000 clones, with about 78% observed a single time. The sample comes from a study of T cells in localized non-small cell lung cancer. V trimming: 3 bases; J trimming: 3 bases; junction bases outside the gene matches: 2. The CDR3 contains 16 residues. CDR1 is SGHNT, CDR2 YYREEE, per germline (reference sequence). Broader study findings: Because only a single region of the tumor was sequenced, heterogeneity remains possible. The highest T cell clonality was in uninvolved adjacent lung, above tumor. Greater blood T cell density accompanied longer overall survival.

The chain employs TRBV5-4 and TRBJ2-2, with 13 nucleotides matching TRBD2. The sequence was collected from a man aged 35-69 years with stage II squamous cell lung carcinoma. The source was PBMCs, collected before any cancer treatment. This CDR3 is CASSYGLAGDTGELFF. Here the CDR3 DNA reads TGTGCCAGCAGCTATGGACTAGCGGGAGACACCGGGGAGCTGTTTTTT.